This T cell receptor (beta chain) was sequenced in a study of human T cells and chemical hapten exposure. TCRdb fed the 5' RACE reads into MiXCR, producing one record per CDR3 protein. The repertoire has around 140,000 distinct CDR3 sequences, over 3.5% of them found once; the top ten carry over 1.1%. CDR3 size: 13 residues. Germline CDR1 is SGHVS and CDR2 is FNYEAQ. Trimming shortened V by 1 base and J by 6 bases, and 8 bases separated the two germline ends. It was unfractionated whole blood from which total RNA was extracted. This TCR was sampled from a female donor in good health. V gene TRBV7-6 combines with J gene TRBJ2-3; weak D call: TRBD1 (5 bases). The chain's CDR3 is CASSLVGVDTQYF. The CDR3, as DNA: TGTGCCAGCAGCTTAGTAGGGGTGGATACGCAGTATTTT.